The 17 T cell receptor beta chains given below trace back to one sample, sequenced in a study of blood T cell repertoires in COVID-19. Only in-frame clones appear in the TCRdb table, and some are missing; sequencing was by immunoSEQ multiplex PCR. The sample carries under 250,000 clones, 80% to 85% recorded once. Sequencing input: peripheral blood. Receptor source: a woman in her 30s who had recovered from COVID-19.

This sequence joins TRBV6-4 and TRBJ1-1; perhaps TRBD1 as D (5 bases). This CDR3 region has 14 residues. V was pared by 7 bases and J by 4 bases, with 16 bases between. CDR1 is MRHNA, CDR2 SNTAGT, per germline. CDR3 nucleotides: TGTGCCAGCAAGACTCACAACAGGCGCACTGAAGCTTTCTTT. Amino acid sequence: CASKTHNRRTEAFF.

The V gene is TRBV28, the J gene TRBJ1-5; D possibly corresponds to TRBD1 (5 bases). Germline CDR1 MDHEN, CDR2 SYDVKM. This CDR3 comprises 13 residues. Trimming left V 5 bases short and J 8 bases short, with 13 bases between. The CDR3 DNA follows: TGTGCCAGCAGTAATCCCAGGGTCGAGCCCCAGCATTTT. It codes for CASSNPRVEPQHF.

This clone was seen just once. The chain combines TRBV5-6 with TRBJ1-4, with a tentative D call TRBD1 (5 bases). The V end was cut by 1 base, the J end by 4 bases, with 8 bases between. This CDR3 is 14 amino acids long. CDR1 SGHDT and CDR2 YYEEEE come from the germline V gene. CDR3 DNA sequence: TGTGCCAGCAGCTTGCCGGGGGGTAATGAAAAACTGTTTTTT. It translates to CASSLPGGNEKLFF. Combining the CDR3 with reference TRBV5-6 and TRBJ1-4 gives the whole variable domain DAGVTQSPTHLIKTRGQQVTLRCSPKSGHDTVSWYQQALGQGPQFIFQYYEEEERQRGNFPDRFSGHQFPNYSSELNVNALLLGDSALYLCASSLPGGNEKLFFGSGTQLSVL.

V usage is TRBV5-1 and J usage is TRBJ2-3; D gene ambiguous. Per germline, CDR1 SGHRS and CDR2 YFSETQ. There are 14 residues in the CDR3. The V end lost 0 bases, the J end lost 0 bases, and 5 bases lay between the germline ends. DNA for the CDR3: TGCGCCAGCAGCTTGGCACAGAGCACAGATACGCAGTATTTT. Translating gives CASSLAQSTDTQYF.

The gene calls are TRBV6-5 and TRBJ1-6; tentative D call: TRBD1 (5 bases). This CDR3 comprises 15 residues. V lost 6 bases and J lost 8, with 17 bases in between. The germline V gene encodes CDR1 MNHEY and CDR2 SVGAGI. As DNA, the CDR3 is TGTGCCAGCAGACTCCCGGGGGAGGAGGATTCACCCCTCCACTTT. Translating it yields CASRLPGEEDSPLHF.

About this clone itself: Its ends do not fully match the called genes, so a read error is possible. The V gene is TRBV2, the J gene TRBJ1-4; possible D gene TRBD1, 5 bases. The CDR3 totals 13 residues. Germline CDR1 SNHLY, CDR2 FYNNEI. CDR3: CASSVGDRETEWF. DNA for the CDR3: TGTGCCAGCAGTGTAGGGGATCGGGAGACGGAATGGTTT.

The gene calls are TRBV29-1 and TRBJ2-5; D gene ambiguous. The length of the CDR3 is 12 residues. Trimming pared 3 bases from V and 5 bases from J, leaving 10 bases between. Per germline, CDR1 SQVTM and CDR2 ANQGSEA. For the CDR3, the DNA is TGCAGCGTTGAGGCGATCGGGGAGACCCAGTACTTC. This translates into CSVEAIGETQYF. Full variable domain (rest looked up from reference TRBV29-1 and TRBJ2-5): SAVISQKPSRDICQRGTSLTIQCQVDSQVTMMFWYRQQPGQSLTLIATANQGSEATYESGFVIDKFPISRPNLTFSTLTVSNMSPEDSSIYLCSVEAIGETQYFGPGTRLLVL.

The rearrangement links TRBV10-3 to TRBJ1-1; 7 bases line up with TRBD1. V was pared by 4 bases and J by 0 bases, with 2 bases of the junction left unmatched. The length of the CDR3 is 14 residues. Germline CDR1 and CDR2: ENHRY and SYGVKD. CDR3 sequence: CAISVQGMNTEAFF. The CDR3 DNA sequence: TGTGCCATCAGTGTACAGGGGATGAACACTGAAGCTTTCTTT.

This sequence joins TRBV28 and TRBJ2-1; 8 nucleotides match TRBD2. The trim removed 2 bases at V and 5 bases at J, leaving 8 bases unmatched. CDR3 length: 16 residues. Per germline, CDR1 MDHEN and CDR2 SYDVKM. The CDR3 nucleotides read TGTGCCAGCAGTTTACTAGCGGGCGGAGGTGACAATGAGCAGTTCTTC. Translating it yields CASSLLAGGGDNEQFF. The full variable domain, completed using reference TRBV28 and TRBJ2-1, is DVKVTQSSRYLVKRTGEKVFLECVQDMDHENMFWYRQDPGLGLRLIYFSYDVKMKEKGDIPEGYSVSREKKERFSLILESASTNQTSMYLCASSLLAGGGDNEQFFGPGTRLTVL.

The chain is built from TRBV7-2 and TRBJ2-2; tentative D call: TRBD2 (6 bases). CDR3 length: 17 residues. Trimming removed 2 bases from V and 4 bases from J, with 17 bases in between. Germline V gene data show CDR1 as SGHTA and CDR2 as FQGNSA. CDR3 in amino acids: CASSLTPPGVATGELFF. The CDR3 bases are TGTGCCAGCAGCTTAACGCCTCCGGGAGTGGCCACCGGGGAGCTGTTTTTT.

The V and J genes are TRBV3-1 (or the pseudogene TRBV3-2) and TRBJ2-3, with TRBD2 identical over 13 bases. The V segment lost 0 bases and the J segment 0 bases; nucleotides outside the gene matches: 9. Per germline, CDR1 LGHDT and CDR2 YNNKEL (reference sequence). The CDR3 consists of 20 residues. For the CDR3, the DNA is TGTGCCAGCAGCCAAGATTGGCGGACTAGCGGGAGCCGCAGCACAGATACGCAGTATTTT. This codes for CASSQDWRTSGSRSTDTQYF.

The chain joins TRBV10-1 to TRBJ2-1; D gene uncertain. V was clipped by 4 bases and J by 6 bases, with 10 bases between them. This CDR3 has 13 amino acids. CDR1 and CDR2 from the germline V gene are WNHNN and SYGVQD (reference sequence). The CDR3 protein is CASSVQAGNEQFF. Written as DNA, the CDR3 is TGCGCCAGCAGTGTCCAGGCAGGCAATGAGCAGTTCTTC.

CDR3 bases: TGTGCCAGCAGCGGGGGACAGGGTGGAGACTATGGCTACACCTTC. Translating it yields CASSGGQGGDYGYTF. The chain has TRBV2 and TRBJ1-2, with 9 bases identical to TRBD1. Germline values: CDR1 SNHLY, CDR2 FYNNEI. The trim removed 6 bases at V and 3 bases at J, leaving 8 bases unmatched. This CDR3 comprises 15 residues. The entire variable domain, with the rest obtained from reference TRBV2 and TRBJ1-2, is as follows: EPEVTQTPSHQVTQMGQEVILRCVPISNHLYFYWYRQILGQKVEFLVSFYNNEISEKSEIFDDQFSVERPDGSNFTLKIRSTKLEDSAMYFCASSGGQGGDYGYTFGSGTRLTVV.

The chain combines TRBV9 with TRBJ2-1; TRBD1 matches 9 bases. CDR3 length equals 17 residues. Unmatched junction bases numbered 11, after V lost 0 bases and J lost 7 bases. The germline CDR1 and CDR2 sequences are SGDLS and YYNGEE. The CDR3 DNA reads TGTGCCAGCAGCGTAGCGCCTAACAGGGGGCTAGGGAATGAGCAGTTCTTC. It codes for CASSVAPNRGLGNEQFF. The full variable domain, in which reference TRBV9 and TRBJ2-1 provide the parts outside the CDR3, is DSGVTQTPKHLITATGQRVTLRCSPRSGDLSVYWYQQSLDQGLQFLIQYYNGEERAKGNILERFSAQQFPDLHSELNLSSLELGDSALYFCASSVAPNRGLGNEQFFGPGTRLTVL.

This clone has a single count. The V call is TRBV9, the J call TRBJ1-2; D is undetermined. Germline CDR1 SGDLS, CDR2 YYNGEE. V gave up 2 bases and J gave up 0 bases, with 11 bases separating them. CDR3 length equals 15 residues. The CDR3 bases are TGTGCCAGCAGCGTGCGGACGGGGTCTAACTATGGCTACACCTTC. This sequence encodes CASSVRTGSNYGYTF.

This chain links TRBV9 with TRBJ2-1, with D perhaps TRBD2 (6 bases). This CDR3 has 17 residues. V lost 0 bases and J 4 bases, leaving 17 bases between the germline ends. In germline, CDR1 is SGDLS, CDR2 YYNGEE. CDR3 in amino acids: CASSVEPYGRPYNEQFF. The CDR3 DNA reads TGTGCCAGCAGCGTAGAGCCGTACGGGAGACCATACAATGAGCAGTTCTTC. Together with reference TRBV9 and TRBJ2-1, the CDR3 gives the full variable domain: DSGVTQTPKHLITATGQRVTLRCSPRSGDLSVYWYQQSLDQGLQFLIQYYNGEERAKGNILERFSAQQFPDLHSELNLSSLELGDSALYFCASSVEPYGRPYNEQFFGPGTRLTVL.

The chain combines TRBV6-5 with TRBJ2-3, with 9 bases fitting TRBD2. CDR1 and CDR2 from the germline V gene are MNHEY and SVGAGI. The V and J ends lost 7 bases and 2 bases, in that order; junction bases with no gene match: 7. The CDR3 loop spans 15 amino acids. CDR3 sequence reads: CASKRLAAITDTQYF. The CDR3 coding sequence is TGTGCCAGCAAGAGACTAGCGGCTATCACAGATACGCAGTATTTT.